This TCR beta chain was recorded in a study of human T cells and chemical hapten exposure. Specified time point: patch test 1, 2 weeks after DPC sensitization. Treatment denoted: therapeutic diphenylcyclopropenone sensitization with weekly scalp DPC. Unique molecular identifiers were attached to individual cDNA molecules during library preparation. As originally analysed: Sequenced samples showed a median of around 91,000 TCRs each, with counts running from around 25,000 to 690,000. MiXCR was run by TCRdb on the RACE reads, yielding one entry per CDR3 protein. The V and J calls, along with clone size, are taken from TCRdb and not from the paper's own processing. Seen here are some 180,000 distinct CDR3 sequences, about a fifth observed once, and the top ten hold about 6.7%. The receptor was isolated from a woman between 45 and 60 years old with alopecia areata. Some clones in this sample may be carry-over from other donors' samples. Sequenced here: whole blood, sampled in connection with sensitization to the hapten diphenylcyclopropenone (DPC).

The CDR3 is CSARLTGLNSPLHF. CDR3 nucleotide sequence: TGCAGTGCTAGACTGACAGGCCTAAATTCACCCCTCCACTTT. This chain connects TRBV20-1 to TRBJ1-6, with D perhaps matching TRBD1 (6 bases). Germline lookup yields CDR1 DFQATT and CDR2 SNEGSKA (reference sequence). This CDR3 is 14 amino acids long. Trimming removed 2 bases at V and 7 bases at J, with 12 bases between.